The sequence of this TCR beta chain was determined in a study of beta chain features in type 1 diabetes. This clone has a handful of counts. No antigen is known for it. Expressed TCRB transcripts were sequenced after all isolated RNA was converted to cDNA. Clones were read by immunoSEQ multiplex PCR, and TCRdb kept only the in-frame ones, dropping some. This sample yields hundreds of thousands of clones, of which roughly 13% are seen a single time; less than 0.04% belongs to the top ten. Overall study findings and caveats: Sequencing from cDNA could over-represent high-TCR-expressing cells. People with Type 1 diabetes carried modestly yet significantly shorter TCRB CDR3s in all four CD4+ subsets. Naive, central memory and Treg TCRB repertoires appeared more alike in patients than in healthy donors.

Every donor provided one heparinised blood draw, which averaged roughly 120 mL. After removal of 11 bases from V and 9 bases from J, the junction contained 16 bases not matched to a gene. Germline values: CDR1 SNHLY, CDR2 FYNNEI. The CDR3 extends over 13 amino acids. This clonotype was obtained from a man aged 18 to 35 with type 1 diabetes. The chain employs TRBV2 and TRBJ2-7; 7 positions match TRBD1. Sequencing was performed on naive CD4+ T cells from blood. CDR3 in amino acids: CAGSMGQLVRQYF. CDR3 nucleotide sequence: TGTGCCGGAAGCATGGGACAGCTAGTTAGGCAGTACTTC.